Following are 2 T cell receptor beta chains from one sample sequenced in a study of blood T cell repertoires in COVID-19. The repertoire was sequenced with immunoSEQ multiplex PCR; TCRdb's copy has only in-frame clones and lacks some. Of around 300,000 clones in the sample, 70% to 90% are singletons; the top ten hold 1%. The sequenced sample was PBMCs or T cells enriched from blood (not recorded which). All receptors derive from a woman in her 30s who had recovered from COVID-19.

The rearrangement joins TRBV28 to TRBJ2-2; 9 bases line up with TRBD1. Germline CDR1 MDHEN, CDR2 SYDVKM. CDR3 size: 16 residues. With 6 bases clipped from V and 4 bases from J, the junction kept 9 bases outside the gene matches. CDR3 protein: CASRRDRAQGTGELFF. CDR3 coding DNA: TGTGCCAGCAGGAGGGACAGGGCTCAGGGCACCGGGGAGCTGTTTTTT. Together with reference TRBV28 and TRBJ2-2, the CDR3 gives the full variable domain: DVKVTQSSRYLVKRTGEKVFLECVQDMDHENMFWYRQDPGLGLRLIYFSYDVKMKEKGDIPEGYSVSREKKERFSLILESASTNQTSMYLCASRRDRAQGTGELFFGEGSRLTVL.

V is TRBV10-3 and J is TRBJ1-2, with TRBD1 identical over 7 bases. The V gene end was trimmed by 4 bases and the J gene end by 0 bases; junction bases not matched to a gene: 8. Germline CDR1 reads ENHRY; CDR2 reads SYGVKD. There are 16 residues in the CDR3. The CDR3 protein is CAISGDGTAANYGYTF. DNA of the CDR3: TGTGCCATCAGTGGGGATGGGACAGCAGCTAACTATGGCTACACCTTC.